This T cell receptor beta chain originates from a study of CD8+ T cells in alopecia areata. The CDR3 contains 13 residues. Germline CDR1 and CDR2: KGHSH and LQKENI. Trimming pared 3 bases from V and 5 bases from J, leaving 11 bases between. Treatment in this sample: oral pan-JAK inhibitor, 5-10 mg twice daily. cDNA reverse transcribed from extracted RNA served as the sequencing template. The protocol was immunoSEQ multiplex PCR, while the TCRdb copy is restricted to in-frame clones and leaves out a portion. The data show some 210,000 clones, approximately 65% seen once. The chain employs TRBV18 and TRBJ2-7, with D possibly being TRBD1 (5 bases). The sequence derives from a human donor with alopecia areata. This material consisted of CD4+ T cells sorted from blood, taken around week 46, from a patient treated with tofacitinib. CDR3 region: CASSPKGIDEQYF. CDR3 bases: TGTGCCAGCTCACCGAAGGGGATCGACGAGCAGTACTTC.